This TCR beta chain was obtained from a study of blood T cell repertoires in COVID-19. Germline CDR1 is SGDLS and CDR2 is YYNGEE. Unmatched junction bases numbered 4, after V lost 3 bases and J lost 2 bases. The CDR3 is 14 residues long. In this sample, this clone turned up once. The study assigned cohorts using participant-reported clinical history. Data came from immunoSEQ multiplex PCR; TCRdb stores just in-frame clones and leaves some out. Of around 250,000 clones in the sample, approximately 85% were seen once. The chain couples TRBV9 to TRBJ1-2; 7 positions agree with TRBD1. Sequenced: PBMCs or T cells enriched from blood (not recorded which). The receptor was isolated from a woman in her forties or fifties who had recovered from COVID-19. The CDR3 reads CASSDEGANYGYTF. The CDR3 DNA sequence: TGTGCCAGCAGCGACGAGGGGGCAAACTATGGCTACACCTTC. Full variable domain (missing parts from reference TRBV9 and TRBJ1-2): DSGVTQTPKHLITATGQRVTLRCSPRSGDLSVYWYQQSLDQGLQFLIQYYNGEERAKGNILERFSAQQFPDLHSELNLSSLELGDSALYFCASSDEGANYGYTFGSGTRLTVV.